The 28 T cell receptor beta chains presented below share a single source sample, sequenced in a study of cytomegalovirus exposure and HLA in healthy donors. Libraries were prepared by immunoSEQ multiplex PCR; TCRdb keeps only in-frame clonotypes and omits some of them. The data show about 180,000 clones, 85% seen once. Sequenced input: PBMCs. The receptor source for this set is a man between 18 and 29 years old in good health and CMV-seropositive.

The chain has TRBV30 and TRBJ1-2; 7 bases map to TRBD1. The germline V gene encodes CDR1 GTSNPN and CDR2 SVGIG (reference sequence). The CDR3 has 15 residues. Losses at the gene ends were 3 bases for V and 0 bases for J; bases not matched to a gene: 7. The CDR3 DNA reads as TGTGCCTGGAGGCCTCCGGGACAGACTAACTATGGCTACACCTTC. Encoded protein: CAWRPPGQTNYGYTF.

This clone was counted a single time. The CDR3 loop is CASRITENYGYTF. In nucleotides, the CDR3 is TGTGCCAGCAGAATAACTGAGAACTATGGCTACACCTTC. The chain uses TRBV5-4 and TRBJ1-2; D remains ambiguous. The CDR3 runs 13 residues. Germline V lookup: CDR1 SGHNT, CDR2 YYREEE (reference sequence). The V gene lost 5 bases and the J gene lost 2 bases, with 10 bases spanning the gap.

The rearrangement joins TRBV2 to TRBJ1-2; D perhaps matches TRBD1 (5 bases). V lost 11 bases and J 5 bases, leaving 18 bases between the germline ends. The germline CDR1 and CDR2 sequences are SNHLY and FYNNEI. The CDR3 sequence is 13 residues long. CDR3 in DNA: TGTGCCGAGGAGGCGCCAGGGAGGTATGGCTACACCTTC. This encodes CAEEAPGRYGYTF.

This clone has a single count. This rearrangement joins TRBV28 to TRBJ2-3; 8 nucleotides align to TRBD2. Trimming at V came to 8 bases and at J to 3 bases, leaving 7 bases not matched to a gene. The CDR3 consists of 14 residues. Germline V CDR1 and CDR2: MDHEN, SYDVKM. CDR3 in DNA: TGTGCCAGCCAAATAGCGGGGTGGACAGATACGCAGTATTTT. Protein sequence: CASQIAGWTDTQYF.

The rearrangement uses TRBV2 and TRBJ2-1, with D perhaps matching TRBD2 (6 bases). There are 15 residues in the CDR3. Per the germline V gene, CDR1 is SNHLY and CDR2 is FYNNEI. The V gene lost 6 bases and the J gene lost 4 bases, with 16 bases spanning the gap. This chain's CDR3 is CASSGSGGVYNEQFF. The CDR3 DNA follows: TGTGCCAGCAGCGGGAGCGGAGGGGTTTACAATGAGCAGTTCTTC.

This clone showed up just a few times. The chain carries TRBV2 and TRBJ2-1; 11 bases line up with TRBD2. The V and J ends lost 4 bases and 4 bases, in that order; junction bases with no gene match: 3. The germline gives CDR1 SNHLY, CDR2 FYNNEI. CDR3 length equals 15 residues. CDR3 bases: TGTGCCAGCAGTGGACTAGCGGGACTATACAATGAGCAGTTCTTC. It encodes CASSGLAGLYNEQFF.

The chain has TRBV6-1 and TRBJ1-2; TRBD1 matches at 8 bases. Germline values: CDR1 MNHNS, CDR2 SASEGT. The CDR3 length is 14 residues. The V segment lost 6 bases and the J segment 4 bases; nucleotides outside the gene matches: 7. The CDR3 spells CASRRTGWGYGYTF. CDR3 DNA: TGTGCCAGCAGAAGGACAGGGTGGGGCTATGGCTACACCTTC.

The CDR3 here is CASSHRGSEAFF. Written as DNA, the CDR3 is TGTGCCAGCAGCCACAGGGGTAGTGAAGCTTTCTTT. The V call is TRBV7-2, the J call TRBJ1-1; 7 positions agree with TRBD1. The CDR3 loop spans 12 amino acids. Looked up from germline, CDR1 is SGHTA and CDR2 is FQGNSA. Germline trimming cut 5 bases from V and 7 bases from J; bases unmatched to any gene: 4.

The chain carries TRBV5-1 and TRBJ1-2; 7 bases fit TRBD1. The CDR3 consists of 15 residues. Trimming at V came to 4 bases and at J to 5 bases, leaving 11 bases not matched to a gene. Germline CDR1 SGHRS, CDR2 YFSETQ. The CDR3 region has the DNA TGCGCCAGCAGCCGGGGACAGAGGGATGTATATGGCTACACCTTC. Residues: CASSRGQRDVYGYTF.

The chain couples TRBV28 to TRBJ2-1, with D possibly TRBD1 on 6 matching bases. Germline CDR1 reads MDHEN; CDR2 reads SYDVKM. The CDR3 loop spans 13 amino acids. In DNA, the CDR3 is TGTGCGCTGGGGGACACCGACTACAATGAGCAGTTCTTC. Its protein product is CALGDTDYNEQFF.

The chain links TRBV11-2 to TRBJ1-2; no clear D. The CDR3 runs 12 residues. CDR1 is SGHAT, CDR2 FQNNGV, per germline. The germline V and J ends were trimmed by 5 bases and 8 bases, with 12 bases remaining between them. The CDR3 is CASSLLREGYTF. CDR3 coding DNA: TGTGCCAGCAGCCTTCTCCGGGAGGGCTACACCTTC. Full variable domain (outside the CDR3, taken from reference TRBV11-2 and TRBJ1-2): EAGVAQSPRYKIIEKRQSVAFWCNPISGHATLYWYQQILGQGPKLLIQFQNNGVVDDSQLPKDRFSAERLKGVDSTLKIQPAKLEDSAVYLCASSLLREGYTFGSGTRLTVV.

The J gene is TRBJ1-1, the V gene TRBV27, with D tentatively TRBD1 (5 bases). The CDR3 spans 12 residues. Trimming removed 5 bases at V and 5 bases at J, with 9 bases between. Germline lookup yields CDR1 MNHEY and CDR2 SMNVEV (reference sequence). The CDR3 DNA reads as TGTGCCAGCAGTGGGGGGACTACTGAAGCTTTCTTT. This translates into CASSGGTTEAFF.

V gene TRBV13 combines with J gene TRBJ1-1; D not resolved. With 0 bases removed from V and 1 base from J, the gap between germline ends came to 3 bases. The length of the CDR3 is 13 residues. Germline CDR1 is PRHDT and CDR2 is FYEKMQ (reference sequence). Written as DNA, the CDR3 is TGTGCCAGCAGCTTAGGCGGGAACACTGAAGCTTTCTTT. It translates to CASSLGGNTEAFF. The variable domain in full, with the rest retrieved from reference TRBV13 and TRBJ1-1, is AAGVIQSPRHLIKEKRETATLKCYPIPRHDTVYWYQQGPGQDPQFLISFYEKMQSDKGSIPDRFSAQQFSDYHSELNMSSLELGDSALYFCASSLGGNTEAFFGQGTRLTVV.

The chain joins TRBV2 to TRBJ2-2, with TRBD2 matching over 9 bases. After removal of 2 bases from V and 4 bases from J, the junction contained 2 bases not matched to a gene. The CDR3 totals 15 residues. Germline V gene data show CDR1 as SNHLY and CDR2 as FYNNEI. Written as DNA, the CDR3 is TGTGCCAGCAGTGAACGGCGGGGGGGCACCGGGGAGCTGTTTTTT. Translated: CASSERRGGTGELFF.

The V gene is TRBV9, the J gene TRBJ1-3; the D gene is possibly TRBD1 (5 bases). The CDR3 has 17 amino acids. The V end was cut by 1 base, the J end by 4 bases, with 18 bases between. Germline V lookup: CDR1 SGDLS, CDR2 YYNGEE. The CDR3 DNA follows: TGTGCCAGCAGCGTAAAGGGTGTACAGGTGGAAGGAAACACCATATATTTT. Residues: CASSVKGVQVEGNTIYF.

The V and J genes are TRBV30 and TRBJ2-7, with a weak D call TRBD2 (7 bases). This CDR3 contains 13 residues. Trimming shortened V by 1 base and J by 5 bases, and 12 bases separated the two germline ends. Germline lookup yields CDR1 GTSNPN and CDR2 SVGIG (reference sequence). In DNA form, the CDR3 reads TGTGCCTGGAGTGAGGGGGGGCCCCACGAGCAGTACTTC. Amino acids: CAWSEGGPHEQYF. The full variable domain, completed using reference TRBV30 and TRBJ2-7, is SQTIHQWPATLVQPVGSPLSLECTVEGTSNPNLYWYRQAAGRGLQLLFYSVGIGQISSEVPQNLSASRPQDRQFILSSKKLLLSDSGFYLCAWSEGGPHEQYFGPGTRLTVT.

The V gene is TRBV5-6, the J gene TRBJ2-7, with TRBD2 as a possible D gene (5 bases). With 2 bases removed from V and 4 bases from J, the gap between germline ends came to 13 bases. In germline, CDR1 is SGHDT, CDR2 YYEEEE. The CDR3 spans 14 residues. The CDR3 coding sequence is TGTGCCAGCAGCTTTAGATTAGCGACGTACGAGCAGTACTTC. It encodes CASSFRLATYEQYF.

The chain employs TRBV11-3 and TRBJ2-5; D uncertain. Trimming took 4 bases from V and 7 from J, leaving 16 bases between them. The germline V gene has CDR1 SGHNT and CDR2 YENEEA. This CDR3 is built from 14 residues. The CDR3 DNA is TGTGCCAGCAGCTCCGGTAGTCGGGTGGTGACCCAGTACTTC. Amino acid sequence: CASSSGSRVVTQYF.

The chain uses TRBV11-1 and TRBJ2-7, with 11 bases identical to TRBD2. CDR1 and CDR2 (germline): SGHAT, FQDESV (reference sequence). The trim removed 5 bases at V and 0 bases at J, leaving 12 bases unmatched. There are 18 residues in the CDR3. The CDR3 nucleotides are TGTGCCAGCAGCAGCGGGACTAGCGGAGGGCCGGGCTCCTACGAGCAGTACTTC. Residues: CASSSGTSGGPGSYEQYF.

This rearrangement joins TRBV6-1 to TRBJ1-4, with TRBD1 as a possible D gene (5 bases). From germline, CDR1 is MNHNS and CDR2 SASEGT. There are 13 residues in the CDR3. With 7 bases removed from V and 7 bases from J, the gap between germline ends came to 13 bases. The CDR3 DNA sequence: TGTGCCAGCAACATGGGGCTAGGTGAAAAACTGTTTTTT. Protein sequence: CASNMGLGEKLFF.

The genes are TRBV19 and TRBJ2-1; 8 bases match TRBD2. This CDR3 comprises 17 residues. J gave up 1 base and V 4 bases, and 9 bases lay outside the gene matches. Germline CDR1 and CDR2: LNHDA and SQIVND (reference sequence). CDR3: CASSTPWERGSYNEQFF. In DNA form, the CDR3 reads TGTGCCAGTAGTACCCCTTGGGAGCGGGGGTCCTACAATGAGCAGTTCTTC.

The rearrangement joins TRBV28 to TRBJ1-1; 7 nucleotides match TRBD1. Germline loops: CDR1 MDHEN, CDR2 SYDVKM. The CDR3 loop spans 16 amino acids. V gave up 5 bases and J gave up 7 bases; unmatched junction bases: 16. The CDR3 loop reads CASSTSLTGEVREAFF. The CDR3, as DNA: TGTGCCAGCAGTACGAGCCTTACAGGGGAGGTACGTGAAGCTTTCTTT.

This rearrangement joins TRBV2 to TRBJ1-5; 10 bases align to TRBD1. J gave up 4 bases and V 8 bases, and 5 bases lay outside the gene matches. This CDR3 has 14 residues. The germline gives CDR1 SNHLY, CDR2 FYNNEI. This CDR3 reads CASAWTGGNQPQHF. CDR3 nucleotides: TGTGCCAGCGCCTGGACAGGGGGAAATCAGCCCCAGCATTTT.

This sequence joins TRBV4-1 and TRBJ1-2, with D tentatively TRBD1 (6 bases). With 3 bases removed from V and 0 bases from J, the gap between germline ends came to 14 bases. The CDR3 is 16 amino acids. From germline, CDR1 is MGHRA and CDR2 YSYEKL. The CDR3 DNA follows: TGCGCCAGCAGCCATAGATCTGGGACAACTAACTATGGCTACACCTTC. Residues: CASSHRSGTTNYGYTF.

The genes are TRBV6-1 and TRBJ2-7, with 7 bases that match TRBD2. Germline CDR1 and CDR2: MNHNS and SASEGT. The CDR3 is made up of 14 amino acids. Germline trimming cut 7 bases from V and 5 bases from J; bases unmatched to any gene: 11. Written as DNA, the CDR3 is TGTGCCAGCATGGTGGCGGGAGTTCTCAACGAGCAGTACTTC. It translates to CASMVAGVLNEQYF.

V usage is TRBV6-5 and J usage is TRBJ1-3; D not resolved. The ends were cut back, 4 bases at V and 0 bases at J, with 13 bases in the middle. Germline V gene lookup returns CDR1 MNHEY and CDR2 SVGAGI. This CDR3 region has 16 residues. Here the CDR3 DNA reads TGTGCCAGCAGTTTGGCACCGTTTTCCTCTGGAAACACCATATATTTT. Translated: CASSLAPFSSGNTIYF.

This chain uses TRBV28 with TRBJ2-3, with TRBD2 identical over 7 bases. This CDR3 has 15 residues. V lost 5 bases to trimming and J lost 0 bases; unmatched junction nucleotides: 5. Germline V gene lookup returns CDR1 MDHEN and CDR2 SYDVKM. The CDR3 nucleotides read TGTGCCAGCAGTCCCCCTAGCGGAAGCACAGATACGCAGTATTTT. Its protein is CASSPPSGSTDTQYF.

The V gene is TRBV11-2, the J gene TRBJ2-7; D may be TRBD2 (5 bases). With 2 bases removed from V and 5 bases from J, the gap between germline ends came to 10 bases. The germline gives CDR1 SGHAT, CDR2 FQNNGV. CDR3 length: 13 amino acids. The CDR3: CASSLSPRDEQYF. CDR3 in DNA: TGTGCCAGCAGCTTATCCCCGAGGGACGAGCAGTACTTC.